This TCR beta chain was identified in a study of cytomegalovirus exposure and HLA in healthy donors. Across the study: Earlier sequencing of around 190 million T cells yielded under 120 million unique TCR beta sequences. Study-wide results and limits: A prior analysis recorded that most TCR beta V segments were productive about 87% or about 30% of the time. Apparent HLA restriction characterized most CMV-associated TCR beta chains in a later analysis. Analyses of presence and absence presupposed an approximately uniform sequencing depth across donors.

Primers: 60 Vbeta forward and 13 Jbeta reverse. The data were produced by immunoSEQ multiplex PCR, yet TCRdb's version contains in-frame clones alone and is incomplete. This repertoire includes roughly 150,000 clones. CDR3 size: 13 residues. Germline assignment: CDR1 SQVTM and CDR2 ANQGSEA. V was shortened by 6 bases and J by 5 bases, with 15 bases between the two germline ends. Points on this clone: Antigen: not known.

The V and J genes are TRBV29-1 and TRBJ2-3; D possibly corresponds to TRBD2 (5 bases). Sequences were obtained from PBMCs. The sequence derives from a woman aged 45-65 years in good health and CMV-seronegative. In DNA, the CDR3 is TGCAGCGTCACCAACATTCGGGGAGATACGCAGTATTTT. Its translation is CSVTNIRGDTQYF.